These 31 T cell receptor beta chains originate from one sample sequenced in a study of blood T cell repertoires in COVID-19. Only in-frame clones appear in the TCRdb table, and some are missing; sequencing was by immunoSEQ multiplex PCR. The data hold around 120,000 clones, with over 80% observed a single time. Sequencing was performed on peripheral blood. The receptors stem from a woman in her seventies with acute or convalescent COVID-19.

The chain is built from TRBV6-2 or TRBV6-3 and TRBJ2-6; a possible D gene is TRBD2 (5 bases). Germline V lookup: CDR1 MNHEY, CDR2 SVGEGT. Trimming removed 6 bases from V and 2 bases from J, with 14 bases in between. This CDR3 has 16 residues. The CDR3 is CASSPEGVAGANVLTF. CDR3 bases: TGTGCCAGCAGCCCTGAGGGAGTGGCTGGGGCCAACGTCCTGACTTTC.

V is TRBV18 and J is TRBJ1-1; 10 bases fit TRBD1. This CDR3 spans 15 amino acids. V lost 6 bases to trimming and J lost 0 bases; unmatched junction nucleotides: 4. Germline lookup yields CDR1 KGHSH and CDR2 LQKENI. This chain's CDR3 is CASSDRGGMNTEAFF. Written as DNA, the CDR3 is TGTGCCAGCTCGGACAGGGGGGGGATGAACACTGAAGCTTTCTTT.

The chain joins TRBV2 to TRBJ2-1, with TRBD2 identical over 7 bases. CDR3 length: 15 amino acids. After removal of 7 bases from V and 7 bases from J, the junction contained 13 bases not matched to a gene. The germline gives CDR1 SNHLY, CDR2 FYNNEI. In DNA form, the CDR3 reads TGTGCCAGCATCCCCGTGGGGGGGGGTGGGAATGAGCAGTTCTTC. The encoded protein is CASIPVGGGGNEQFF.

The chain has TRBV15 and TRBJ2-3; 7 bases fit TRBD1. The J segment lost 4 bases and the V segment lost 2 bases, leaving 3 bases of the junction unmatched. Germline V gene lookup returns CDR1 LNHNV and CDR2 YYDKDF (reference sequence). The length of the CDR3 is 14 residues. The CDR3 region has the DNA TGTGCCACCAGCAGACAGGGGGTAGCAGATACGCAGTATTTT. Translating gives CATSRQGVADTQYF.

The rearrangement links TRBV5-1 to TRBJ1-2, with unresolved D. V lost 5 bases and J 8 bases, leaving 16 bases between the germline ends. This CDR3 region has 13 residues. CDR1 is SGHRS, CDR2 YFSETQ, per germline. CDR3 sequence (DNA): TGCGCCAGCAGTTCGGTGGTCGAACCGGGCTACACCTTC. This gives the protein CASSSVVEPGYTF.

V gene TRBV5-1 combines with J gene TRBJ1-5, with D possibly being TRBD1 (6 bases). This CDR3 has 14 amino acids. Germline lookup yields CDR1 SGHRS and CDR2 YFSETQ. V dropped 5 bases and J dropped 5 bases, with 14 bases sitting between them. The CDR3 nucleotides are TGCGCCAGCAGTCCAGGGGTCTTGGATCAGCCCCAGCATTTT. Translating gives CASSPGVLDQPQHF.

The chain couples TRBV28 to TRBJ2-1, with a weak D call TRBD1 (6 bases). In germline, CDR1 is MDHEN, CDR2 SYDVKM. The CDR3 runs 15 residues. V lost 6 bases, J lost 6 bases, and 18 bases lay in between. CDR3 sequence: CASRNRVGRSNEQFF. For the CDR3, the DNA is TGTGCCAGCAGAAACAGGGTAGGCCGCTCCAATGAGCAGTTCTTC. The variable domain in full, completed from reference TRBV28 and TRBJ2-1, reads DVKVTQSSRYLVKRTGEKVFLECVQDMDHENMFWYRQDPGLGLRLIYFSYDVKMKEKGDIPEGYSVSREKKERFSLILESASTNQTSMYLCASRNRVGRSNEQFFGPGTRLTVL.

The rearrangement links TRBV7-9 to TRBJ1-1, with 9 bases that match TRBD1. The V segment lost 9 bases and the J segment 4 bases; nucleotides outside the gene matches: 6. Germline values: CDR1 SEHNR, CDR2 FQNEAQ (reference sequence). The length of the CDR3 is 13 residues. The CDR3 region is CARPGQGGTEAFF. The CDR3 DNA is TGTGCCAGACCGGGACAGGGAGGCACTGAAGCTTTCTTT. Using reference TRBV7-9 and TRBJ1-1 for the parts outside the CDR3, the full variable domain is DTGVSQNPRHKITKRGQNVTFRCDPISEHNRLYWYRQTLGQGPEFLTYFQNEAQLEKSRLLSDRFSAERPKGSFSTLEIQRTEQGDSAMYLCARPGQGGTEAFFGQGTRLTVV.

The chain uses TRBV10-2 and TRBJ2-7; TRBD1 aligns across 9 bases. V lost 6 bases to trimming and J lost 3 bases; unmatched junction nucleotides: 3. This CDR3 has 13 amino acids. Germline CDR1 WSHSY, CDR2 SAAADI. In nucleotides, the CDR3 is TGCGCCAGCAGAGACAGGGGGGACTACGAGCAGTACTTC. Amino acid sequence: CASRDRGDYEQYF.

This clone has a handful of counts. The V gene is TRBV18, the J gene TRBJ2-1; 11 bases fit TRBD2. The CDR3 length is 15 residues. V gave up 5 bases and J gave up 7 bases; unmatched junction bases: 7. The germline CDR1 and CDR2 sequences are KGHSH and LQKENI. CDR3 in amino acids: CASSALAGGQNEQFF. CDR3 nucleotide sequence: TGTGCCAGCTCAGCTTTAGCGGGGGGGCAGAATGAGCAGTTCTTC.

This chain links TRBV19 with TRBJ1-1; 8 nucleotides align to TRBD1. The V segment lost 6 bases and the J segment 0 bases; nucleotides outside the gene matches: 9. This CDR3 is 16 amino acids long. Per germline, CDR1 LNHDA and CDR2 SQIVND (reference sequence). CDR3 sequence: CASRTGVVHVNTEAFF. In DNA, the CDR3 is TGTGCCAGTAGGACAGGGGTAGTTCACGTGAACACTGAAGCTTTCTTT. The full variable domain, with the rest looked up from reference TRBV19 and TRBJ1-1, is DGGITQSPKYLFRKEGQNVTLSCEQNLNHDAMYWYRQDPGQGLRLIYYSQIVNDFQKGDIAEGYSVSREKKESFPLTVTSAQKNPTAFYLCASRTGVVHVNTEAFFGQGTRLTVV.

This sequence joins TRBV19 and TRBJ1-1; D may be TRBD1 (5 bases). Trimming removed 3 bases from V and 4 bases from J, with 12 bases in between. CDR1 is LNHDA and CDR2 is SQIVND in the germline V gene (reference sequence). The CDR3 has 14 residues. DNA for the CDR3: TGTGCCAGTAGTATGAAGGGGTTAATCACTGAAGCTTTCTTT. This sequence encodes CASSMKGLITEAFF.

CDR3 sequence: CASSPPRGADNEQFF. The CDR3 nucleotides read TGTGCCAGCAGCCCGCCCAGGGGCGCAGATAATGAGCAGTTCTTC. The genes are TRBV7-9 and TRBJ2-1, with D perhaps TRBD1 (6 bases). The CDR3 sequence is 15 residues long. Germline loops: CDR1 SEHNR, CDR2 FQNEAQ (reference sequence). The V end was cut by 5 bases, the J end by 7 bases, with 18 bases between.

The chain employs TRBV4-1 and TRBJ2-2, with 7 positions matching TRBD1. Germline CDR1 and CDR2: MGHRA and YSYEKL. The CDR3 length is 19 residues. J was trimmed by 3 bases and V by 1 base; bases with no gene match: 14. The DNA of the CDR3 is TGCGCCAGCAGCCAAGTTTGGTCGACAGGGCCAAGGGACACCGGGGAGCTGTTTTTT. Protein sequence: CASSQVWSTGPRDTGELFF.

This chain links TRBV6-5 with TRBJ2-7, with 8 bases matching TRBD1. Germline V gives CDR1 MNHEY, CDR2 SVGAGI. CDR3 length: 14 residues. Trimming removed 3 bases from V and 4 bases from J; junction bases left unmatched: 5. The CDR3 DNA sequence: TGTGCCAGCAGTTATGGTCAGGGGGCGTACGAGCAGTACTTC. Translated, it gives CASSYGQGAYEQYF.

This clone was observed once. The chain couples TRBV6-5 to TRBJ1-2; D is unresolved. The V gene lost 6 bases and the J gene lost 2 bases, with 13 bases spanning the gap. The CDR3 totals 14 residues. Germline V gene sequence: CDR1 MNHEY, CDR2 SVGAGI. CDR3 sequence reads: CASRGLPGNYGYTF. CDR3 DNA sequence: TGTGCCAGCAGAGGCCTCCCAGGAAACTATGGCTACACCTTC.

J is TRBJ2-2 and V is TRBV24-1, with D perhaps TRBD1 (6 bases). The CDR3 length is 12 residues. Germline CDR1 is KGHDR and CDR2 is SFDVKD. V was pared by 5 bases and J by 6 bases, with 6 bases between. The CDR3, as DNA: TGTGCCACCAGTGGACAGGCCGGGGAGCTGTTTTTT. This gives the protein CATSGQAGELFF.

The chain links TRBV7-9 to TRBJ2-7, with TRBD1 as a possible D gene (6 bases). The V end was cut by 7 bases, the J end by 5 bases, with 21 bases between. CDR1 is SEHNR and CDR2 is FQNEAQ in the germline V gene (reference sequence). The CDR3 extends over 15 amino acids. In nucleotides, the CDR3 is TGTGCCAGCAACCCAATCCAGGGGAGTCGGGACGAGCAGTACTTC. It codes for CASNPIQGSRDEQYF.

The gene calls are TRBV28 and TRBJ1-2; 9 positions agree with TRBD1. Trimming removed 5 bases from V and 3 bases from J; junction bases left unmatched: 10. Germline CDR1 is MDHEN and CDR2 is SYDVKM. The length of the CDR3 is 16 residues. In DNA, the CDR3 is TGTGCCAGCAGTAATAGGTGGGACAGGGACCACTATGGCTACACCTTC. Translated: CASSNRWDRDHYGYTF.

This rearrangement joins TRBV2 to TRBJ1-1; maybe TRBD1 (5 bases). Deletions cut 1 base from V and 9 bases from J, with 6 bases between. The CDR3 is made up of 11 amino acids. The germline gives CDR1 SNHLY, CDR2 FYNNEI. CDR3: CASSEDRQAFF. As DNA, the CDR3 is TGTGCCAGCAGTGAAGACAGGCAAGCTTTCTTT. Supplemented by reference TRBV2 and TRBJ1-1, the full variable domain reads EPEVTQTPSHQVTQMGQEVILRCVPISNHLYFYWYRQILGQKVEFLVSFYNNEISEKSEIFDDQFSVERPDGSNFTLKIRSTKLEDSAMYFCASSEDRQAFFGQGTRLTVV.

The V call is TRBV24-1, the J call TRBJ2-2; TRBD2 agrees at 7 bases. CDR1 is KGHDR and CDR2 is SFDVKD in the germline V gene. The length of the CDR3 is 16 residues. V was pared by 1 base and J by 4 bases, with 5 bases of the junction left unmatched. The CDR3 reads CATSDLGLVGTGELFF. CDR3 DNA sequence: TGTGCCACCAGTGATTTAGGACTAGTTGGCACCGGGGAGCTGTTTTTT.

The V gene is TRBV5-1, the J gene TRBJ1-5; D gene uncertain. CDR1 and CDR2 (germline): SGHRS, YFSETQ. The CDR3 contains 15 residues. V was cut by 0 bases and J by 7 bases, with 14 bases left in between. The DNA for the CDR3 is TGCGCCAGCAGCTTGGCCGGTAGAAAGGAGCAGCCCCAGCATTTT. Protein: CASSLAGRKEQPQHF.

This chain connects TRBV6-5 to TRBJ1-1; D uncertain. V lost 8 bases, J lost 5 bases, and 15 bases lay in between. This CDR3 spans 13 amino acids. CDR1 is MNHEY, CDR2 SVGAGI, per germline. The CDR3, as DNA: TGTGCCAGCCAGAATCCCCAGGATACTGAAGCTTTCTTT. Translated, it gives CASQNPQDTEAFF.

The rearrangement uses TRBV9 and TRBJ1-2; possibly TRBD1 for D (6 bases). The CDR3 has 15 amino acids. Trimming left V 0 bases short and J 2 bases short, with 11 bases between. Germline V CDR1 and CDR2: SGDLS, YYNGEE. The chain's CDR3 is CASSVVGGLNYGYTF. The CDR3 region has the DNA TGTGCCAGCAGCGTAGTGGGGGGGCTCAACTATGGCTACACCTTC.

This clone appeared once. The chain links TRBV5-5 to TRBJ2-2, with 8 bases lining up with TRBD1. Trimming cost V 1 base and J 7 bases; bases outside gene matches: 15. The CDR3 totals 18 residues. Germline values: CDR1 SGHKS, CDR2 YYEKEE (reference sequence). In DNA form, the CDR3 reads TGTGCCAGCAGCTTGCTGGGGTGGGCAGGGGGCGCGGTCGGGGAGCTGTTTTTT. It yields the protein CASSLLGWAGGAVGELFF.

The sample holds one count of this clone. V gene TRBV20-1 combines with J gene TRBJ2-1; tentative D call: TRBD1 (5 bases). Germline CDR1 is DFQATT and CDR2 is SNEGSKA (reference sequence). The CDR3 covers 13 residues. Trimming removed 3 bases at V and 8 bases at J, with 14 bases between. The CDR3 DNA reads TGCAGTGCTAGTTCCCAGGGTGGGGATGAGCAGTTCTTC. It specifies CSASSQGGDEQFF.

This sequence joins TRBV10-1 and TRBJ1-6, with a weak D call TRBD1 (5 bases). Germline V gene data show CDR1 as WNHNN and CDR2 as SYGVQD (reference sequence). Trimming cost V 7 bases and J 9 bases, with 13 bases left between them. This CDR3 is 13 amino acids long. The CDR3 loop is CASKGDPASPLHF. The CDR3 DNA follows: TGCGCCAGCAAAGGGGATCCGGCTTCACCCCTCCACTTT.

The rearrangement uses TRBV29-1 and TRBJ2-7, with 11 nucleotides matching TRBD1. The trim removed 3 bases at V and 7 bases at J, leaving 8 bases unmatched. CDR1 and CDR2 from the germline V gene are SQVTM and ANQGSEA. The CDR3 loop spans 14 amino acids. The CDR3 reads CSVEVGQGVGEQYF. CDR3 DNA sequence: TGCAGCGTTGAGGTGGGACAGGGGGTCGGGGAGCAGTACTTC.

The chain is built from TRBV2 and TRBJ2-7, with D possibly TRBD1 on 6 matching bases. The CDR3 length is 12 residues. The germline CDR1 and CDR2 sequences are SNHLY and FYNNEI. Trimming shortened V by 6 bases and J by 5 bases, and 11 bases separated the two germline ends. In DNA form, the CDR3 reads TGTGCCAGCAGGACAGGTTTGGACGAGCAGTACTTC. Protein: CASRTGLDEQYF.

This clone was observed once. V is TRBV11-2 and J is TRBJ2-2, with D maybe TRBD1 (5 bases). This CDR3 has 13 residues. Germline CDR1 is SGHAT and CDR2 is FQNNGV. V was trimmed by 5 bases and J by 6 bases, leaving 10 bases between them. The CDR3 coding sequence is TGTGCCAGCAGCAAACAGGTGTCCGGGGAGCTGTTTTTT. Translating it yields CASSKQVSGELFF.

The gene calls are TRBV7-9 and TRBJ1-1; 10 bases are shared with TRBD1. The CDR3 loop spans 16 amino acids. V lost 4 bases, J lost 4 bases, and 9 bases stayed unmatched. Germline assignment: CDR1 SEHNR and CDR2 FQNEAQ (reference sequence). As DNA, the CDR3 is TGTGCCAGCAGCTCCCGAGTGGGACAGGGGAGCACTGAAGCTTTCTTT. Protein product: CASSSRVGQGSTEAFF.